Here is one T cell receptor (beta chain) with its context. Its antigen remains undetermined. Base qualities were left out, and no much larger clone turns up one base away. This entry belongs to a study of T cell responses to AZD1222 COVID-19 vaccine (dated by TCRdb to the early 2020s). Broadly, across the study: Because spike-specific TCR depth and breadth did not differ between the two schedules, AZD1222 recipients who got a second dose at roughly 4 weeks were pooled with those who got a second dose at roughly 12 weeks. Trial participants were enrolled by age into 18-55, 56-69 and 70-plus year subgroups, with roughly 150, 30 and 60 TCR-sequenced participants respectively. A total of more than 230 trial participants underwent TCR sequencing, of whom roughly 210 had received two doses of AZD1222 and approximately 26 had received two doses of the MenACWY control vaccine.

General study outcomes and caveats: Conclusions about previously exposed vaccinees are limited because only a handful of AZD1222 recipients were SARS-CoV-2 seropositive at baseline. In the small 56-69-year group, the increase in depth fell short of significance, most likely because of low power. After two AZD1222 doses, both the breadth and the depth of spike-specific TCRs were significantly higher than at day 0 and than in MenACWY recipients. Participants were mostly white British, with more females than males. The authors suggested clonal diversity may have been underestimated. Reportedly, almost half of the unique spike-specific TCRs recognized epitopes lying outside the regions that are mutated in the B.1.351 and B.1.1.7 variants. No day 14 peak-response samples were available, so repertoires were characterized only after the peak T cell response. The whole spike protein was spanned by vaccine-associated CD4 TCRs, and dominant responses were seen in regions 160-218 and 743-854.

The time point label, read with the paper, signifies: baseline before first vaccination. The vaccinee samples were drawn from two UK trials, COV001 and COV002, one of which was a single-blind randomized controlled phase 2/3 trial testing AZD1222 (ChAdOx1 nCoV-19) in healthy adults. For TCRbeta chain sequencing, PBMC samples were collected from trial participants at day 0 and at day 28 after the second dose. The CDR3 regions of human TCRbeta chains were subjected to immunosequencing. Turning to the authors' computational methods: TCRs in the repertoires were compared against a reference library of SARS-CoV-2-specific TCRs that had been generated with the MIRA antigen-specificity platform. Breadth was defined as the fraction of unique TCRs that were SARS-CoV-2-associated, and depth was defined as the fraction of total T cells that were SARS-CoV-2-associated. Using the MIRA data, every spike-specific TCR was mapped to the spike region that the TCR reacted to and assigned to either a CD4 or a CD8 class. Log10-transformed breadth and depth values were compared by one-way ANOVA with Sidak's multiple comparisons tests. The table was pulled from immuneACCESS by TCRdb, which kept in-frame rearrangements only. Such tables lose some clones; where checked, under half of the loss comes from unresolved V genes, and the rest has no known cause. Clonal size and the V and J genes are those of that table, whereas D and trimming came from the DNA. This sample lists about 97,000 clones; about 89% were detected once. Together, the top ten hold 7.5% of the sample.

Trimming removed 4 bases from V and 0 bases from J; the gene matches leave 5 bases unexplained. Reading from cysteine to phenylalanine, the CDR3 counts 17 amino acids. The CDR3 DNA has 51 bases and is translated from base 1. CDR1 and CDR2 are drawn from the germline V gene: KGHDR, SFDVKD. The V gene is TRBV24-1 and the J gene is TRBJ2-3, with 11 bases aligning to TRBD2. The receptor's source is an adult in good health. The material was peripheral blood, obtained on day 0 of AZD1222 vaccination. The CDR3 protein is CATSDPGTSGSTDTQYF. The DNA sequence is TGTGCCACCAGTGACCCCGGGACTAGCGGAAGCACAGATACGCAGTATTTT.